These 22 T cell receptor beta chains were all obtained from the same sample, sequenced in a study of post-analysis software for immune sequencing data. The authors incorporated unique molecular identifiers into the TCR beta cDNA libraries. TCRdb processed the PCR reads anew with MiXCR; each CDR3 protein has one entry. This table has under 650,000 distinct CDR3 sequences, 44% appearing once. Their antigen targets remain unknown. Study-level points and caveats: Compared with controls, patients had more of about 5 TRBV segments, including TRBV5-6, TRBV5-1 and TRBV20-1.

The sequenced material came from blood. The receptors stem from a girl between 5 and 17 years old with multiple sclerosis.

This clonotype occurred a few times. The J gene is TRBJ2-7, the V gene TRBV12-3 or TRBV12-4; 12 bases agree with TRBD1. The CDR3 is 14 residues long. V shed 7 bases, J shed 6 bases, and the junction held 7 bases outside the gene matches. Written as DNA, the CDR3 is TGTGCCAGCATGGCGGGGACAGGGGGCTTCGAGCAGTACTTC. This encodes CASMAGTGGFEQYF.

A few counts support this clonotype. The chain carries TRBV20-1 and TRBJ2-5; tentatively, D is TRBD2 (5 bases). Trimming pared 3 bases from V and 3 bases from J, leaving 8 bases between. The CDR3 totals 12 residues. Germline V gives CDR1 DFQATT, CDR2 SNEGSKA (reference sequence). The CDR3 sequence is CSASYGKETQYF. The CDR3 DNA reads as TGCAGTGCTAGTTACGGGAAAGAGACCCAGTACTTC.

This clonotype has only a few counts. The gene calls are TRBV10-3 and TRBJ2-3; D call uncertain. This CDR3 region has 14 residues. V was pared by 5 bases and J by 1 base, with 10 bases between. Germline V lookup: CDR1 ENHRY, CDR2 SYGVKD. CDR3 region: CAISSDTRTDTQYF. Written as DNA, the CDR3 is TGTGCCATCAGTAGTGACACCCGCACAGATACGCAGTATTTT.

V usage is TRBV19 and J usage is TRBJ2-1; TRBD2 agrees at 9 bases. J was trimmed by 5 bases and V by 6 bases; bases with no gene match: 5. Germline loops: CDR1 LNHDA, CDR2 SQIVND (reference sequence). The CDR3 extends over 14 amino acids. This CDR3 is CASRGVAGDNEQFF. Written as DNA, the CDR3 is TGTGCCAGTAGGGGGGTAGCGGGGGACAATGAGCAGTTCTTC.

The V call is TRBV7-2, the J call TRBJ2-1, with no clear D. V dropped 2 bases and J dropped 10 bases, with 9 bases sitting between them. From germline, CDR1 is SGHTA and CDR2 FQGNSA. This CDR3 is built from 12 residues. The CDR3 loop is CASSLRSLEQFF. In DNA, the CDR3 is TGTGCCAGCAGCTTAAGGTCCCTCGAGCAGTTCTTC. The full variable domain, rest sourced from reference TRBV7-2 and TRBJ2-1, is GAGVSQSPSNKVTEKGKDVELRCDPISGHTALYWYRQSLGQGLEFLIYFQGNSAPDKSGLPSDRFSAERTGGSVSTLTIQRTQQEDSAVYLCASSLRSLEQFFGPGTRLTVL.

This clonotype was detected a few times. The rearrangement joins TRBV12-3 or TRBV12-4 to TRBJ1-2, with TRBD1 as a possible D gene (5 bases). The CDR3 has 15 residues. V lost 2 bases and J 6 bases, leaving 16 bases between the germline ends. The CDR3 DNA sequence: TGTGCCAGCAGTTTAAACCCGACAGATCCTAATGGCTACACCTTC. Its translation is CASSLNPTDPNGYTF.

The V call is TRBV12-3 or TRBV12-4, the J call TRBJ1-2; D ambiguous. The germline V and J ends were trimmed by 5 bases and 5 bases, with 9 bases remaining between them. This CDR3 is 12 amino acids long. CDR3 DNA sequence: TGTGCCAGCAGTCTCGGAATATATGGCTACACCTTC. Translated: CASSLGIYGYTF.

The rearrangement uses TRBV12-3 or TRBV12-4 and TRBJ2-2, with a weak D call TRBD2 (6 bases). The V gene lost 3 bases and the J gene lost 1 base, with 9 bases spanning the gap. The CDR3 is made up of 15 amino acids. The chain's CDR3 is CASSFAGLNTGELFF. The CDR3 region has the DNA TGTGCCAGCAGTTTTGCGGGATTGAACACCGGGGAGCTGTTTTTT.

This clonotype was counted only a few times. J is TRBJ2-7 and V is TRBV29-1; TRBD2 might be the D (5 bases). Germline CDR1 SQVTM, CDR2 ANQGSEA. This CDR3 contains 14 residues. Deletions cut 4 bases from V and 1 base from J, with 14 bases between. CDR3 in DNA: TGCAGCGTTGTACGGGAATTCCCATCCTACGAGCAGTACTTC. This translates into CSVVREFPSYEQYF.

This clonotype appeared a few times. This chain uses TRBV4-1 with TRBJ2-3; a weak D match, TRBD1 (6 bases). CDR1 and CDR2 from the germline V gene are MGHRA and YSYEKL. V lost 6 bases and J lost 6, with 13 bases in between. CDR3 size: 13 residues. CDR3 sequence reads: CASRDRLVDTQYF. DNA of the CDR3: TGCGCCAGCAGAGACAGGCTCGTGGATACGCAGTATTTT.

This clonotype was observed a few times. The chain is built from TRBV5-1 and TRBJ1-2; D is uncertain. This CDR3 region has 17 residues. Deletions cut 0 bases from V and 4 bases from J, with 19 bases between. Germline CDR1 and CDR2: SGHRS and YFSETQ. This CDR3 is CASSLAAGFSPIYGYTF. DNA of the CDR3: TGCGCCAGCAGCTTGGCCGCCGGCTTTTCCCCCATCTATGGCTACACCTTC.

The chain has TRBV5-1 and TRBJ2-5, with 12 bases lining up with TRBD2. There are 15 residues in the CDR3. Germline CDR1 and CDR2: SGHRS and YFSETQ. Trimming at V came to 5 bases and at J to 5 bases, leaving 7 bases not matched to a gene. This CDR3 reads CASSWTSGDSETQYF. CDR3 DNA sequence: TGCGCCAGCAGTTGGACTAGCGGGGACAGCGAGACCCAGTACTTC.

V usage is TRBV5-1 and J usage is TRBJ2-4, with D possibly matching TRBD2 (7 bases). V was cut by 0 bases and J by 0 bases, with 13 bases left in between. Germline-derived CDR1 and CDR2 are SGHRS and YFSETQ. This CDR3 is built from 17 residues. The CDR3 sequence is CASSLGGGQLAKNIQYF. As DNA, the CDR3 is TGCGCCAGCAGCTTGGGCGGGGGCCAGCTAGCCAAAAACATTCAGTACTTC.

J is TRBJ2-4 and V is TRBV29-1; TRBD2 aligns across 11 bases. Germline values: CDR1 SQVTM, CDR2 ANQGSEA. Losses at the gene ends were 7 bases for V and 13 bases for J; bases not matched to a gene: 12. The CDR3 contains 13 residues. In nucleotides, the CDR3 is TGCAGCGCGACTAGCGGGGACTACAATGAGCAGTACTTC. This codes for CSATSGDYNEQYF.

This rearrangement joins TRBV12-3 or TRBV12-4 to TRBJ2-7; D gene ambiguous. The CDR3 runs 12 residues. The germline V and J ends were trimmed by 1 base and 10 bases, with 11 bases remaining between them. CDR3 DNA sequence: TGTGCCAGCAGTTTAGAACAACTTATTCAGTACTTC. This gives the protein CASSLEQLIQYF.

The table lists this clonotype with a few counts. The chain has TRBV10-2 and TRBJ1-2; D is uncertain. The ends were cut back, 8 bases at V and 3 bases at J, with 16 bases in the middle. CDR3 length equals 14 residues. CDR1 is WSHSY and CDR2 is SAAADI in the germline V gene. The CDR3 DNA follows: TGCGCCAGCTGCCCCAGACGGCCGGACTATGGCTACACCTTC. Its translation is CASCPRRPDYGYTF.

The chain uses TRBV7-2 and TRBJ2-1; D remains ambiguous. The germline V gene has CDR1 SGHTA and CDR2 FQGNSA. Trimming cost V 6 bases and J 6 bases, with 18 bases left between them. The CDR3 is 15 residues long. The CDR3 DNA follows: TGTGCCAGCAGGTTCAGCCGGGCTAGAGGCAATGAGCAGTTCTTC. This codes for CASRFSRARGNEQFF.

This clonotype was counted between two and nine times. J is TRBJ2-5 and V is TRBV7-9, with D possibly TRBD1 on 5 matching bases. Trimming pared 1 base from V and 7 bases from J, leaving 13 bases between. Germline V gene lookup returns CDR1 SEHNR and CDR2 FQNEAQ (reference sequence). The CDR3 length is 14 residues. The CDR3 protein is CASSLETRQPTQYF. CDR3 nucleotide sequence: TGTGCCAGCAGCTTAGAAACGCGACAGCCGACCCAGTACTTC.

This chain uses TRBV7-9 with TRBJ2-1, with 10 positions matching TRBD2. V trimming: 0 bases; J trimming: 9 bases; junction bases outside the gene matches: 5. This CDR3 comprises 15 residues. Germline lookup yields CDR1 SEHNR and CDR2 FQNEAQ (reference sequence). CDR3 residues: CASSLALAGTREQFF. The CDR3, as DNA: TGTGCCAGCAGCTTAGCACTAGCGGGGACCCGTGAGCAGTTCTTC.

This sequence joins TRBV6-1 and TRBJ1-2; D unresolved. CDR1 is MNHNS, CDR2 SASEGT, per germline. The CDR3 has 12 amino acids. Deletions cut 3 bases from V and 4 bases from J, with 6 bases between. The CDR3 protein is CASSDSPYGYTF. The CDR3 DNA follows: TGTGCCAGCAGTGACAGTCCCTATGGCTACACCTTC.

This chain joins TRBV11-2 and TRBJ2-7; D gene unclear. Gene TRBJ2-5 matches the end of the DNA better, so the J call may be wrong. The CDR3 is made up of 13 amino acids. Germline assignment: CDR1 SGHAT and CDR2 FQNNGV. For the CDR3, the DNA is TGTGCCAGCAGCTATGGCGCTTCCGGGACCCAGTACTTC. Its translation: CASSYGASGTQYF.

This clonotype was detected once. The chain uses TRBV12-3 or TRBV12-4 and TRBJ2-1; 7 nucleotides agree with TRBD2. V gave up 3 bases and J gave up 3 bases; unmatched junction bases: 5. The CDR3 totals 15 residues. The chain's CDR3 is CASSLRGKGYNEQFF. For the CDR3, the DNA is TGTGCCAGCAGTTTGCGGGGGAAAGGCTACAATGAGCAGTTCTTC.